The 25 T cell receptor beta chains reported below all come from one sample, sequenced in a study of OX40 agonist ivuxolimab in advanced cancers. Here immunoSEQ multiplex PCR was the method, and the copy in TCRdb shows in-frame clones only, minus some. The data hold about 73,000 clones, with 80% to 95% observed a single time. The sample was CD4+ or CD8+ T cells sorted from blood, taken in a trial of the OX40 agonist ivuxolimab. These receptors all come from an adult with an advanced solid tumor such as melanoma, head and neck, liver or kidney cancer.

CDR3 in amino acids: CASSLDTGNTIYF. The CDR3 coding sequence is TGCGCCAGCAGCTTGGACACAGGAAACACCATATATTTT. The V gene is TRBV5-1, the J gene TRBJ1-3; D unclear. Germline V gene lookup returns CDR1 SGHRS and CDR2 YFSETQ. This CDR3 has 13 amino acids. Trimming pared 0 bases from V and 4 bases from J, leaving 5 bases between.

The rearrangement links TRBV5-4 to TRBJ2-2; maybe TRBD2 (5 bases). CDR3 size: 16 residues. The germline CDR1 and CDR2 sequences are SGHNT and YYREEE (reference sequence). Trimming removed 0 bases at V and 1 base at J, with 10 bases between. Written as DNA, the CDR3 is TGTGCCAGCAGCTTGGGGCTAGCTCAGAACACCGGGGAGCTGTTTTTT. The encoded protein is CASSLGLAQNTGELFF.

The chain couples TRBV28 to TRBJ2-7; 12 positions match TRBD2. Germline-derived CDR1 and CDR2 are MDHEN and SYDVKM. Losses at the gene ends were 6 bases for V and 2 bases for J; bases not matched to a gene: 11. This CDR3 has 17 residues. The CDR3 nucleotides read TGTGCCAGCAGAACCACCCCGAGGACTAGCGGGGCCTACGAGCAGTACTTC. As protein: CASRTTPRTSGAYEQYF.

Only one count was recorded for this clone. The chain carries TRBV29-1 and TRBJ2-5; 7 bases fit TRBD2. CDR3 size: 13 residues. Losses at the gene ends were 5 bases for V and 3 bases for J; bases not matched to a gene: 6. Germline V gene lookup returns CDR1 SQVTM and CDR2 ANQGSEA. CDR3 nucleotides: TGCAGCGTTAACCGGGAGGTAAAAGAGACCCAGTACTTC. It encodes CSVNREVKETQYF.

V is TRBV30 and J is TRBJ2-3; maybe TRBD2 (5 bases). This CDR3 is built from 13 residues. Trimming shortened V by 4 bases and J by 2 bases, and 10 bases separated the two germline ends. Germline V lookup: CDR1 GTSNPN, CDR2 SVGIG (reference sequence). The CDR3 coding sequence is TGTGCCTGGACCGCGGGTAACACAGATACGCAGTATTTT. Its protein product is CAWTAGNTDTQYF.

CDR3 protein: CASSLVYTDTQYF. The CDR3 coding sequence is TGTGCCAGCAGCTTGGTCTACACAGATACGCAGTATTTT. The chain is built from TRBV7-2 and TRBJ2-3; D uncertain. The CDR3 totals 13 residues. Trimming took off 3 bases at V and 2 bases at J, with 6 bases between the two ends. Germline V lookup: CDR1 SGHTA, CDR2 FQGNSA. The variable domain in full, completed from reference TRBV7-2 and TRBJ2-3, reads GAGVSQSPSNKVTEKGKDVELRCDPISGHTALYWYRQSLGQGLEFLIYFQGNSAPDKSGLPSDRFSAERTGGSVSTLTIQRTQQEDSAVYLCASSLVYTDTQYFGPGTRLTVL.

The chain uses TRBV29-1 and TRBJ1-1, with D maybe TRBD1 (6 bases). The CDR3 has 15 residues. V lost 4 bases to trimming and J lost 3 bases, with 18 bases between them. Germline assignment: CDR1 SQVTM and CDR2 ANQGSEA. CDR3 bases: TGCAGCGTTGTCGGGGGCAGGTCCGGAGACACTGAAGCTTTCTTT. It yields the protein CSVVGGRSGDTEAFF.

The V gene is TRBV28, the J gene TRBJ2-3; 10 nucleotides match TRBD2. V gave up 6 bases and J gave up 7 bases; unmatched junction bases: 7. This CDR3 has 14 amino acids. Germline lookup yields CDR1 MDHEN and CDR2 SYDVKM. CDR3 DNA: TGTGCCAGCAGAGCCGGGACTAGCGTCCATACGCAGTATTTT. This sequence encodes CASRAGTSVHTQYF.

The CDR3 DNA is TGTGCCAGCAGCTTACTCTTTTACGGTAACACTGAAGCTTTCTTT. This sequence encodes CASSLLFYGNTEAFF. The chain carries TRBV7-2 and TRBJ1-1; no reliable D call. The V gene's germline CDR1 is SGHTA and CDR2 FQGNSA. The germline V and J ends were trimmed by 2 bases and 2 bases, with 12 bases remaining between them. This CDR3 is built from 15 residues.

CDR3: CATSRSLSSYEQYF. Written as DNA, the CDR3 is TGTGCCACCAGCAGATCCCTGAGCTCCTACGAGCAGTACTTC. The V call is TRBV15, the J call TRBJ2-7; no clear D gene. Trimming stripped 2 bases from V and 0 bases from J, with 8 bases between. The germline gives CDR1 LNHNV, CDR2 YYDKDF (reference sequence). This CDR3 is 14 amino acids long.

V gene TRBV4-3 combines with J gene TRBJ2-3; 11 bases line up with TRBD2. The CDR3 totals 21 residues. The trim removed 0 bases at V and 1 base at J, leaving 15 bases unmatched. CDR1 LGHNA and CDR2 YSLEER come from the germline V gene. The CDR3 is CASSQDRLAGRVGSGTDTQYF. In nucleotides, the CDR3 is TGCGCCAGCAGCCAAGATCGACTAGCGGGAAGGGTCGGTAGCGGCACAGATACGCAGTATTTT.

This rearrangement joins TRBV28 to TRBJ1-3; D gene uncertain. The V gene's germline CDR1 is MDHEN and CDR2 SYDVKM. With 4 bases removed from V and 0 bases from J, the gap between germline ends came to 7 bases. The CDR3 runs 14 residues. This CDR3 is CASSSHSSGNTIYF. CDR3 sequence (DNA): TGTGCCAGCAGTTCCCACAGCTCTGGAAACACCATATATTTT.

The rearrangement joins TRBV28 to TRBJ2-1, with a weak D call TRBD2 (5 bases). The V end lost 8 bases, the J end lost 9 bases, and 11 bases lay between the germline ends. The CDR3 is 11 residues long. Looked up from germline, CDR1 is MDHEN and CDR2 is SYDVKM. CDR3 sequence reads: CASLNRGEQFF. The DNA of the CDR3 is TGTGCCAGCCTCAATCGGGGTGAGCAGTTCTTC.

CDR3 protein: CATSRDQGITEAFF. CDR3 nucleotide sequence: TGTGCCACCAGCAGAGATCAGGGTATCACTGAAGCTTTCTTT. The rearrangement joins TRBV15 to TRBJ1-1, with a tentative D call TRBD1 (5 bases). Deletions cut 0 bases from V and 4 bases from J, with 9 bases between. Germline V gives CDR1 LNHNV, CDR2 YYDKDF (reference sequence). This CDR3 has 14 residues.

The chain carries TRBV6-1 and TRBJ1-5; D gene ambiguous. The CDR3 has 13 amino acids. The germline CDR1 and CDR2 sequences are MNHNS and SASEGT. V was shortened by 4 bases and J by 5 bases, with 9 bases between the two germline ends. This chain's CDR3 is CASSVTQYQPQHF. In nucleotides, the CDR3 is TGTGCCAGCAGTGTGACACAATATCAGCCCCAGCATTTT.

The CDR3 region is CASSDLQGGTDTQYF. Written as DNA, the CDR3 is TGTGCCAGCAGTGATCTACAGGGAGGCACAGATACGCAGTATTTT. The rearrangement joins TRBV6-1 to TRBJ2-3; D is possibly TRBD1 (6 bases). V was trimmed by 3 bases and J by 1 base, leaving 11 bases between them. Germline V CDR1 and CDR2: MNHNS, SASEGT. CDR3 length: 15 amino acids.

The chain combines TRBV28 with TRBJ2-3; 7 bases are a match to TRBD2. CDR3 length: 17 amino acids. CDR1 is MDHEN, CDR2 SYDVKM, per germline. Unmatched junction bases numbered 9, after V lost 3 bases and J lost 0 bases. The CDR3 here is CASSFRGSGPSTDTQYF. CDR3 DNA: TGTGCCAGCAGTTTTCGCGGGAGCGGCCCTAGCACAGATACGCAGTATTTT. The variable domain in full, with the rest retrieved from reference TRBV28 and TRBJ2-3, is DVKVTQSSRYLVKRTGEKVFLECVQDMDHENMFWYRQDPGLGLRLIYFSYDVKMKEKGDIPEGYSVSREKKERFSLILESASTNQTSMYLCASSFRGSGPSTDTQYFGPGTRLTVL.

This chain connects TRBV7-3 to TRBJ1-1, with D perhaps TRBD1 (5 bases). The V end lost 5 bases, the J end lost 0 bases, and 13 bases lay between the germline ends. The CDR3 has 15 amino acids. In germline, CDR1 is SGHTA, CDR2 FQGTGA. The CDR3 sequence: CASSPTANMNTEAFF. In DNA, the CDR3 is TGTGCCAGCAGCCCGACAGCTAACATGAACACTGAAGCTTTCTTT.

The V and J genes are TRBV10-3 and TRBJ2-1, with D perhaps matching TRBD1 or TRBD2 (5 bases each). V lost 2 bases, J lost 6 bases, and 17 bases lay in between. Germline CDR1 reads ENHRY; CDR2 reads SYGVKD. This CDR3 has 16 residues. The CDR3 DNA sequence: TGTGCCATCAGTGAGGAGGGACCGATGTGGGCCAATGAGCAGTTCTTC. This translates into CAISEEGPMWANEQFF.

The V gene is TRBV9, the J gene TRBJ1-1; weak D call: TRBD1 (6 bases). The germline V gene encodes CDR1 SGDLS and CDR2 YYNGEE. V lost 1 base and J lost 3, with 16 bases in between. The CDR3 contains 16 residues. CDR3 in amino acids: CASSVSTGSDDTEAFF. The CDR3 coding sequence is TGTGCCAGCAGCGTATCAACAGGGAGTGATGACACTGAAGCTTTCTTT.

The rearrangement uses TRBV5-1 and TRBJ2-7; D not certain. The CDR3 is 14 residues long. Germline CDR1 reads SGHRS; CDR2 reads YFSETQ. Trimming shortened V by 4 bases and J by 3 bases, and 14 bases separated the two germline ends. The CDR3 spells CASSPYRAGYEQYF. In nucleotides, the CDR3 is TGCGCCAGCAGCCCCTACCGAGCTGGCTACGAGCAGTACTTC. Complete variable domain (other parts from reference TRBV5-1 and TRBJ2-7): KAGVTQTPRYLIKTRGQQVTLSCSPISGHRSVSWYQQTPGQGLQFLFEYFSETQRNKGNFPGRFSGRQFSNSRSEMNVSTLELGDSALYLCASSPYRAGYEQYFGPGTRLTVT.

In this sample, this clone turned up a few times. This chain connects TRBV7-8 to TRBJ2-2, with D unclear. V lost 1 base, J lost 8 bases, and 11 bases lay in between. Germline CDR1 SGHVS, CDR2 FQNEAQ. The CDR3 is 14 residues long. CDR3 loop: CASSLVVLEGELFF. The CDR3 DNA is TGTGCCAGCAGCTTAGTGGTGTTAGAAGGGGAGCTGTTTTTT.

This clone was counted a single time. The chain joins TRBV7-2 to TRBJ2-5; 7 positions agree with TRBD1. Trimming cost V 5 bases and J 2 bases; bases outside gene matches: 5. CDR3 size: 14 residues. Germline CDR1 and CDR2: SGHTA and FQGNSA. CDR3 residues: CASSVRQGQETQYF. The CDR3 nucleotides read TGTGCCAGCAGCGTCCGACAGGGACAAGAGACCCAGTACTTC.

V gene TRBV12-5 combines with J gene TRBJ2-1, with TRBD2 matching over 7 bases. Looked up from germline, CDR1 is LGHNT and CDR2 is FRNRAP. The junction had 12 bases not matched to a gene; V was cut back by 3 bases and J by 7 bases. This CDR3 contains 16 residues. The CDR3 nucleotides read TGTGCTAGTGGTTTCAGACTAAGCGGGATTTCGAATGAGCAGTTCTTC. This encodes CASGFRLSGISNEQFF.

The chain is built from TRBV28 and TRBJ2-7; D call uncertain. The CDR3 loop spans 13 amino acids. Germline CDR1 MDHEN, CDR2 SYDVKM. V was cut by 3 bases and J by 6 bases, with 12 bases left in between. The DNA for the CDR3 is TGTGCCAGCAGTTTGCCCCTTGTAGGCGAGCAGTACTTC. This encodes CASSLPLVGEQYF. The full variable domain, with the rest looked up from reference TRBV28 and TRBJ2-7, is DVKVTQSSRYLVKRTGEKVFLECVQDMDHENMFWYRQDPGLGLRLIYFSYDVKMKEKGDIPEGYSVSREKKERFSLILESASTNQTSMYLCASSLPLVGEQYFGPGTRLTVT.